The source of this T cell receptor (beta chain) is a study of Graves' ophthalmopathy and Graves' hyperthyroidism. Study observations and caveats: Ophthalmopathy and stable hyperthyroidism were discriminated by a 13-signature model, with around 88% sensitivity and under 84% specificity.

The J segment lost 7 bases and the V segment lost 6 bases, leaving 8 bases of the junction unmatched. This CDR3 is 14 amino acids long. Germline lookup yields CDR1 MNHNY and CDR2 SVGAGI (reference sequence). In regard to this clonotype: Antigen specificity is unknown.

Researchers took RNA transcripts and amplified TCR beta CDR3 regions from them. A first-round RT-PCR used HTBI primers, followed by a second-round multiplex PCR. TCRdb reanalysed the multiplex PCR reads using MiXCR and keeps one entry per CDR3 protein. Here the sample spans 1 million to 1.3 million distinct CDR3 sequences, around a third being singletons. Sequences were obtained from peripheral blood or thyroid tissue (not recorded which). The sequence was collected from an adult man with Graves' hyperthyroidism. This chain uses TRBV6-6 with TRBJ1-5; the match to TRBD1 covers 8 bases. CDR3: CASRQDRDGQPQHF. Written as DNA, the CDR3 is TGTGCCAGCAGACAGGACAGGGACGGACAGCCCCAGCATTTT.